The rows below give T cell receptor beta chains drawn from one sample of a study of cytotoxic CD8 clonotypes in ibrutinib-treated CLL. Sequenced by immunoSEQ multiplex PCR; TCRdb stores in-frame clones only, minus some. Among about 120,000 clones, approximately 56% were seen once, and the ten largest hold about 40%. Sequences were derived from PBMCs, sampled after 24 months of ibrutinib treatment. The receptors originated from a human donor with chronic lymphocytic leukemia. The CDR3 runs from the conserved cysteine through the conserved F or W. Each record gives: D gene, clone size, V gene, J gene, CDR3 protein, CDR3 DNA. The D gene is left open where the match is weak. A clone size is listed for some rows: how often the clone was seen (once, few, many), or a class if it is expanded.

>-|once|TRBV11-2|TRBJ1-2
CASSLGRGYGYTF
TGTGCCAGCAGCTTAGGACGGGGCTATGGCTACACCTTC
>-|-|TRBV7-2|TRBJ1-1
CASSPLTGNTEAFF
TGTGCCAGCAGCCCCCTTACAGGGAACACTGAAGCTTTCTTT
>-|few|TRBV30|TRBJ2-2
CAWTITGELFF
TGTGCCTGGACTATCACCGGGGAGCTGTTTTTT
>-|once|TRBV7-2|TRBJ2-2
CASSLRGSTGELFF
TGTGCCAGCAGCTTAAGAGGGTCCACCGGGGAGCTGTTTTTT
>-|-|TRBV27|TRBJ2-7
CASRSRYEQYF
TGTGCCAGCAGGTCCCGTTACGAGCAGTACTTC
>TRBD1|-|TRBV2|TRBJ2-3
CASSTTGGRGDTQYF
TGTGCCAGCAGTACTACAGGGGGTCGGGGAGATACGCAGTATTTT
>TRBD1|many|TRBV7-8|TRBJ1-6
CASSLTGGASPLHF
TGTGCCAGCAGCCTGACAGGGGGCGCTTCACCCCTCCACTTT
>-|few|TRBV21-1|TRBJ1-2
CASSKACSLGNGYTF
TGTGCCAGCAGCAAAGCGTGCAGTTTGGGTAATGGCTACACCTTC
>-|-|TRBV6-1|TRBJ2-7
CASSVRGEQYF
TGTGCCAGCAGTGTCCGGGGGGAGCAGTACTTC
>-|-|TRBV7-2|TRBJ2-1
CASSLIKSLSHEQFF
TGTGCCAGCAGCTTGATAAAGTCTCTAAGCCATGAGCAGTTCTTC
>-|-|TRBV9|TRBJ2-3
CASSSPDTQYF
TGTGCCAGCAGCTCCCCAGATACGCAGTATTTT
>-|-|TRBV25-1|TRBJ1-2
CASSGVGYTF
TGTGCCAGCAGCGGGGTTGGCTACACCTTC
>-|-|TRBV6-1|TRBJ1-2
CASSDGPGSGYTF
TGTGCCAGCAGTGATGGGCCGGGCAGCGGCTACACCTTC
>TRBD2|-|TRBV27|TRBJ2-7
CASSPLAGGLFEQYF
TGTGCCAGCAGTCCCCTAGCGGGGGGGCTATTCGAGCAGTACTTC
>TRBD2|-|TRBV5-6|TRBJ2-5
CASRGIAGYQETQYF
TGTGCCAGCAGGGGGATAGCGGGGTACCAAGAGACCCAGTACTTC
>-|-|TRBV9|TRBJ2-3
CASSVGQGWDTQYF
TGTGCCAGCAGCGTAGGGCAGGGATGGGATACGCAGTATTTT
>TRBD2|-|TRBV7-2|TRBJ2-3
CASSLVSGLAGGGDTQYF
TGTGCCAGCAGCTTAGTGTCAGGACTAGCGGGGGGAGGGGATACGCAGTATTTT
>TRBD1|-|TRBV6-6|TRBJ2-7
CASKQGSGTYEQYF
TGTGCCAGCAAACAGGGGTCTGGGACATACGAGCAGTACTTC
>TRBD1|-|TRBV5-1|TRBJ2-2
CASSPPGQGAPGELFF
TGCGCCAGCAGCCCTCCGGGACAGGGGGCCCCCGGGGAGCTGTTTTTT
>-|many|TRBV13|TRBJ1-4
CASSLGEKLFF
TGTGCCAGCAGCCTGGGTGAAAAACTGTTTTTT
>-|many|TRBV7-2|TRBJ2-1
CASTSPALGEQFF
TGTGCCAGCACCAGCCCCGCGCTTGGTGAGCAGTTCTTC
>-|-|TRBV19|TRBJ1-3
CASSMDGAPGGNTIYF
TGTGCCAGTAGTATGGATGGGGCGCCGGGTGGAAACACCATATATTTT
>TRBD1|-|TRBV6-6|TRBJ1-4
CASSLLIGGTNEKLFF
TGTGCCAGCAGTCTGCTTATAGGGGGCACTAATGAAAAACTGTTTTTT
>-|-|TRBV27|TRBJ1-4
CASRGGGVNEKLFF
TGTGCCAGCAGGGGGGGAGGGGTTAATGAAAAACTGTTTTTT
>TRBD2|-|TRBV5-1|TRBJ2-7
CASSRTSGGYEQYF
TGCGCCAGCAGCCGGACTAGCGGGGGATACGAGCAGTACTTC
>-|few|TRBV6-1|TRBJ1-6
CASNDRISSYNSPLHF
TGTGCCAGCAATGACAGGATAAGCTCCTATAATTCACCCCTCCACTTT
>TRBD1|-|TRBV6-1|TRBJ1-2
CASSEERTGPTYGYTF
TGTGCCAGCAGTGAAGAAAGGACAGGGCCAACTTATGGCTACACCTTC
>-|once|TRBV19|TRBJ1-5
CASRGYSNQPQHF
TGTGCCAGTAGGGGGTATAGCAATCAGCCCCAGCATTTT
>-|once|TRBV7-9|TRBJ1-2
CASTDRGDAGLSNYGYTF
TGTGCCAGCACGGACCGAGGGGACGCGGGACTTTCTAACTATGGCTACACCTTC
>TRBD1|-|TRBV6-6|TRBJ1-6
CASSYTPRQGSPLHF
TGTGCCAGCAGTTACACCCCTAGACAGGGGTCACCCCTCCACTTT
>-|-|TRBV30|TRBJ1-4
CAWNPGAVNEKLFF
TGTGCCTGGAATCCAGGGGCGGTTAATGAAAAACTGTTTTTT
>TRBD1|-|TRBV18|TRBJ2-6
CASSPGTGSSGANVLTF
TGTGCCAGCTCTCCCGGGACAGGCTCCTCTGGGGCCAACGTCCTGACTTTC
>TRBD1|-|TRBV7-2|TRBJ1-5
CASSPDRASNQPQHF
TGTGCCAGCAGCCCGGACAGGGCCAGCAATCAGCCCCAGCATTTT
>-|-|TRBV30|TRBJ1-2
CAWSQGGGGYTF
TGTGCCTGGAGTCAGGGAGGCGGTGGCTACACCTTC
>-|-|TRBV15|TRBJ1-6
CATSRGPGNSLHF
TGTGCCACCAGCAGAGGTCCCGGGAACTCCCTCCACTTT
>TRBD2|-|TRBV5-1|TRBJ2-3
CASSARTSGLTDTQYF
TGCGCCAGCAGCGCCCGGACTAGCGGACTCACAGATACGCAGTATTTT
>-|-|TRBV2|TRBJ1-4
CASVRGLKEKLFF
TGTGCCAGCGTGCGGGGACTGAAAGAAAAACTGTTTTTT
>-|-|TRBV5-4|TRBJ2-5
CASSLRGEYRQETQYF
TGTGCCAGCAGCTTGAGGGGGGAATACCGCCAAGAGACCCAGTACTTC
>TRBD1|many|TRBV4-1|TRBJ1-6
CASSADRGVASLHF
TGCGCCAGCAGCGCGGACAGGGGGGTTGCGTCCCTCCACTTT
>-|-|TRBV7-3|TRBJ2-2
CASSPLVNTGELFF
TGTGCCAGCAGCCCCCTAGTGAACACCGGGGAGCTGTTTTTT